The TCR beta chain under discussion was sequenced for a study of OX40 agonist ivuxolimab in advanced cancers. In the study overall: Patients assigned to dose escalation were diagnosed with hepatocellular carcinoma, melanoma, renal cell or head and neck cancer. Study-level points and caveats: Low normalized T-cell clonal expansion was additionally recorded for some nonresponders.

Using immunoSEQ multiplex PCR, the repertoire was profiled, and TCRdb retains in-frame clones only, with some absent. There are around 84,000 clones in the sample; roughly 89% occur only once, and about 0.2% lies in the top ten. Germline CDR1 is DFQATT and CDR2 is SNEGSKA (reference sequence). V was cut by 3 bases and J by 11 bases, with 14 bases left in between. This CDR3 comprises 11 residues. Systemic immunosuppression or a history of autoimmune disease excluded patients. About this clone: Its antigen is not known.

The chain combines TRBV20-1 with TRBJ2-7; D is perhaps TRBD1 or TRBD2 (5 bases each). The sequences come from CD4+ or CD8+ T cells sorted from blood, collected in a trial of the OX40 agonist ivuxolimab. This receptor was taken from an adult with an advanced solid tumor such as melanoma, head and neck, liver or kidney cancer. The CDR3: CSARSGAVEYF. In DNA, the CDR3 is TGCAGTGCTAGGTCCGGGGCAGTTGAGTACTTC.